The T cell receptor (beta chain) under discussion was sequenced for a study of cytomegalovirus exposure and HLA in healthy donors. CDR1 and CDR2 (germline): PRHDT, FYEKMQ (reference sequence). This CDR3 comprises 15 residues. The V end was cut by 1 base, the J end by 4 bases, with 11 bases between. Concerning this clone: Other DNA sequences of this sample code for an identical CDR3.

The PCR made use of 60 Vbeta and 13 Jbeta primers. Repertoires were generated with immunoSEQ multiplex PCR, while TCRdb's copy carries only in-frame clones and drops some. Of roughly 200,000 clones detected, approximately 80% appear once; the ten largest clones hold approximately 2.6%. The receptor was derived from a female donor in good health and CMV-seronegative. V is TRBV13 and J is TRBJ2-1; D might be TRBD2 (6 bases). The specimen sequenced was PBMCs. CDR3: CASSLAPGTYNEQFF. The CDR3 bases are TGTGCCAGCAGCTTAGCCCCCGGGACTTACAATGAGCAGTTCTTC.